These T cell receptor beta chains were read from a single sample in a study of T-cell reconstitution after alpha-beta-depleted transplantation in children. TCRdb redid the calling of the PCR reads with MiXCR, one entry per CDR3 protein. This sample has hundreds of thousands of distinct CDR3 sequences, with roughly 11% found just once. Sequencing used PBMCs, obtained before TCRalphabeta/CD19-depleted stem cell transplant. Receptor source: a child in the first two years of life with acute myeloid leukemia, due to receive a stem cell transplant. CDR3s include the opening cysteine and the closing phenylalanine or tryptophan. The D gene is left open where the match is weak. Clone size is not always given. Where it is, it says once, few, many or a class for expanded clones.

j_call d_call clone_size v_call cdr3_nt cdr3_aa
TRBJ2-7 . many TRBV2 TGTGCCAGCAGTTACTCCCCAGGCCGTTACGAGCAGTACTTC CASSYSPGRYEQYF
TRBJ2-1 . many TRBV27 TGTGCCAGCAGTTTGTCACGTTCCTACAATGAGCAGTTCTTC CASSLSRSYNEQFF
TRBJ2-3 . many TRBV5-1 TGCGCCAGCAGCTTCGGCGATACGCAGTATTTT CASSFGDTQYF
TRBJ2-6 . . TRBV30 TGTGCCTGGGGGGGAGGTGGGGCCAACGTCCTGACTTTC CAWGGGGANVLTF
TRBJ2-1 . many TRBV7-3 TGTGCCAGCAGCTTACCTAGCTGGGGCATGGAGCAGTTCTTC CASSLPSWGMEQFF
TRBJ1-2 . many TRBV12-3/TRBV12-4 TGTGCCAGCAGTTTGAGGACCCATGGCTACACCTTC CASSLRTHGYTF
TRBJ2-2 TRBD1 many TRBV11-2 TGTGCCAGCAGTTTTGGACAGGGCCTGCTGGGGGAGCTGTTTTTT CASSFGQGLLGELFF
TRBJ2-3 . . TRBV7-2 TGTGCCGGGGGCGAGGGGCGCGGGAATACGCAGTATTTT CAGGEGRGNTQYF
TRBJ2-1 . many TRBV4-2 TGTGCCAGCAGCCAAGGTGGTAGCGGTTACAATGAGCAGTTCTTC CASSQGGSGYNEQFF
TRBJ2-3 TRBD2 many TRBV12-3/TRBV12-4 TGTGCCAGCAGCCGGGACTACACAGATACGCAGTATTTT CASSRDYTDTQYF
TRBJ2-1 . many TRBV5-1 TGCGCCAGCAGCTTGGAGGGGGTCCCCTACAATGAGCAGTTCTTC CASSLEGVPYNEQFF
TRBJ2-5 . few TRBV7-3 TGTGCCAGCAGCCTCGCGGGTGGACAGCAAGAGACCCAGTACTTC CASSLAGGQQETQYF
TRBJ2-7 . many TRBV7-9 TGTGCCAGCAGCTTTACCGGGTCCTACGAGCAGTACTTC CASSFTGSYEQYF
TRBJ2-7 TRBD2 many TRBV28 TGTGCCAGCAGTTTCGGGGGAGGGCCCGGTACCGAGCAGTACTTC CASSFGGGPGTEQYF
TRBJ2-1 . many TRBV15 TGTGCCACCAGCAGAAACATAGACAATGAGCAGTTCTTC CATSRNIDNEQFF
TRBJ2-2 TRBD2 many TRBV7-3 TGTGCCAGCAGTTTTAGCGGGAGGTACACCGGGGAGCTGTTTTTT CASSFSGRYTGELFF
TRBJ2-7 TRBD1 many TRBV7-9 TGTGCCAGCAGCTCGACAGGGCGAATGTACTACGAGCAGTACTTC CASSSTGRMYYEQYF
TRBJ2-2 TRBD2 . TRBV10-3 TGTGCCATCGACGGGAGGGTGCCTAACGCCGGGGAGCTGTTTTTT CAIDGRVPNAGELFF
TRBJ2-1 . many TRBV5-1 TGCGCCAGCAGCTTGGGGGGGACCTCCTCGACCGCTGAGCAGTTCTTC CASSLGGTSSTAEQFF
TRBJ2-3 . . TRBV7-2 TGTGCCAGCAGCTCGTATGGGGATACGCAGTATTTT CASSSYGDTQYF
TRBJ1-5 TRBD1 few TRBV19 TGTGCCAGTAGTAGCCGGGACAGGGTGCGTCAGCCCCAGCATTTT CASSSRDRVRQPQHF
TRBJ1-2 TRBD1 many TRBV12-3/TRBV12-4 TGTGCCAGCAGTATCCGGGACAGACCTAACTATGGCTACACCTTC CASSIRDRPNYGYTF
TRBJ2-7 . few TRBV19 TGTGCCAGTAGTCCTCACCGGGACACCTCCATAAGGGAGCAGTACTTC CASSPHRDTSIREQYF
TRBJ2-5 TRBD2 many TRBV5-4 TGTGCCAGCAGTCCTAGCGGGAGAGAGACCCAGTACTTC CASSPSGRETQYF
TRBJ2-7 TRBD1 many TRBV28 TGTGCCAGCAGAGTCCCATCTGACAGGGCCTACGAGCAGTACTTC CASRVPSDRAYEQYF
TRBJ2-3 TRBD2 many TRBV18 TGTGCCAGCTCACGGACTAGCGGGAGCGCAGATACGCAGTATTTT CASSRTSGSADTQYF
TRBJ1-1 . many TRBV5-1 TGCGCCAGCAGCTTTGCCACAGGGAGGCACACTGAAGCTTTCTTT CASSFATGRHTEAFF
TRBJ2-3 . many TRBV6-5 TGTGCCAGCAGTTACGATGGACCAGGAACAGATACGCAGTATTTT CASSYDGPGTDTQYF
TRBJ1-4 TRBD1 few TRBV11-2 TGTGCCAGCAGCCCGGGGACAGGGTCTAATGAAAAACTGTTTTTT CASSPGTGSNEKLFF
TRBJ2-3 . many TRBV29-1 TGCAGCGTTATCCGGTTCACAGATACGCAGTATTTT CSVIRFTDTQYF
TRBJ2-7 TRBD2 . TRBV3-1 TGTGCCAGCAGCCAAGATCGACTAGCGGGGCGCTACGAGCAGTACTTC CASSQDRLAGRYEQYF
TRBJ1-5 TRBD1 many TRBV6-1 TGTGCCAGTCACAGGGGCAAGGATAGCAATCAGCCCCAGCATTTT CASHRGKDSNQPQHF
TRBJ2-2 TRBD2 many TRBV6-5 TGTGCCAGCAGTTACCTCCTGAAAACTAGCGGGAGGGCCATGAGTTGGACCGGGGAGCTGTTTTTT CASSYLLKTSGRAMSWTGELFF
TRBJ2-3 TRBD2 many TRBV4-3 TGTGCCAGCAGCCAAGGACTAGCGGGGACAGATACGCAGTATTTT CASSQGLAGTDTQYF
TRBJ2-5 . . TRBV5-1 TGCGCCTGCAGCACCATCGGAGGTTTGGAGACCCAGTACTTC CACSTIGGLETQYF
TRBJ2-1 . many TRBV6-2/TRBV6-3 TGTGCCAGCCGACCCTTGAGGGGGGAATACAATGAGCAGTTCTTC CASRPLRGEYNEQFF
TRBJ2-3 . many TRBV28 TGTGCCAGCAGTTTATGGGGCAGGGGAACAGATACGCAGTATTTT CASSLWGRGTDTQYF
TRBJ2-2 TRBD2 many TRBV24-1 TGTGCCACTTGGACTAGCGGGAGGTTAAACACCGGGGAGCTGTTTTTT CATWTSGRLNTGELFF
TRBJ2-3 TRBD2 many TRBV18 TGTGCCAGCTCACCCACTAGCGGGGGGGACGGAGATACGCAGTATTTT CASSPTSGGDGDTQYF
TRBJ2-7 . many TRBV6-2/TRBV6-3 TGTGCCAGCAGGGGGATCGGCGAGCAGTACTTC CASRGIGEQYF
TRBJ1-5 . many TRBV10-2 TGCGCCAGCAGTGAGTCGCAAGGGGATCAGCCCCAGCATTTT CASSESQGDQPQHF